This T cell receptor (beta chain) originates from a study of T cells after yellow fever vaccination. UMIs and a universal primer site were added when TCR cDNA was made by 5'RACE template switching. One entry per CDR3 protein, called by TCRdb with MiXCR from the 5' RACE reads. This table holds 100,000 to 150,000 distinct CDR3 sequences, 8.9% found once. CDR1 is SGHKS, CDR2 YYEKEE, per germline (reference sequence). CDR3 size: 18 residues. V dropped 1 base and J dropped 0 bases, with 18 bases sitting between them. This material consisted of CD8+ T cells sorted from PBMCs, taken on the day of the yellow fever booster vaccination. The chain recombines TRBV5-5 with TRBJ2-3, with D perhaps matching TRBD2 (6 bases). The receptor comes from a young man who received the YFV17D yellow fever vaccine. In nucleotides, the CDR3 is TGTGCCAGCAGCTTGCTCCCGTCAGGAGCGGGTAGCACAGATACGCAGTATTTT. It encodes CASSLLPSGAGSTDTQYF.